This T cell receptor (beta chain) was found in a study of vaccination effects on CD4 cells after COVID-19. Study background: Specimens were obtained from a couple of convalescent patients 16 days and one week prior to vaccination. General study results and limits: New vaccine-induced clones dominated post-vaccine spike-reactive clones in convalescents.

The germline CDR1 and CDR2 sequences are LGHDT and YNNKEL (reference sequence). This CDR3 is built from 15 residues. Unmatched junction bases numbered 6, after V lost 4 bases and J lost 2 bases. Within the ViraFEST assay, antigen-specific CD4+ T cells underwent expansion with viral peptide pools prior to sequencing. Researchers isolated CD4+ T cells once about 11 days of culture had elapsed. Between March and December 2020, the person had a SARS-CoV-2 infection that PCR confirmed. Peptides at roughly 10 ug/ml and IL-2 at 9 to 10 IU/ml were added to some 2 million PBMC per well. Worth noting for this clone: What it binds is unknown.

Only in-frame clones appear in the TCRdb table, and some are missing; sequencing was by immunoSEQ multiplex PCR. The table lists more than 20,000 clones, 69% of them singletons. The chain employs TRBV3-1 (or the pseudogene TRBV3-2) and TRBJ2-3, with 7 bases that match TRBD1. The TCR was taken from a human donor who had a prior SARS-CoV-2 infection. Sequencing was performed on CD4+ T cells from PBMCs cultured with SARS-CoV-2 spike peptides, taken before COVID-19 vaccination. The CDR3 sequence: CASSLRTGNTDTQYF. CDR3 nucleotides: TGTGCCAGCAGCCTTAGGACAGGCAACACAGATACGCAGTATTTT.